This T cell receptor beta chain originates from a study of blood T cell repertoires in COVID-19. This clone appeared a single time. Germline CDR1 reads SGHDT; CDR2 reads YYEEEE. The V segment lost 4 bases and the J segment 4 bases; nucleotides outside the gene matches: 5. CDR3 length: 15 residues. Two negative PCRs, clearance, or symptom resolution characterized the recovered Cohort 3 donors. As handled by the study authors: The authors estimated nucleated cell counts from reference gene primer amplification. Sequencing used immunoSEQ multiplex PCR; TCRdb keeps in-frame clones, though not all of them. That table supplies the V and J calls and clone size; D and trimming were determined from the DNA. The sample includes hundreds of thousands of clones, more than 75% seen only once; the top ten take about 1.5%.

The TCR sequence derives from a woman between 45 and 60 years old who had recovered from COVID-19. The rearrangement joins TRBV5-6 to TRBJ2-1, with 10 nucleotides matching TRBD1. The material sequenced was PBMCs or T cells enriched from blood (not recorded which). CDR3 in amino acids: CASSPAGQGYNEQFF. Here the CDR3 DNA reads TGTGCCAGCAGCCCTGCGGGACAGGGGTACAATGAGCAGTTCTTC.